The present T cell receptor beta chain was sequenced within a study of blood T cell repertoires in COVID-19. In the study overall: There were acute and convalescent COVID-19 samples, and they came from the United States, Italy and Spain. PBMCs, B-cell-depleted T cells, or T cells were the source of the cDNA or gDNA that made up the material.

Germline CDR1 is LNHDA and CDR2 is SQIVND (reference sequence). The CDR3 runs 17 residues. The V end was cut by 8 bases, the J end by 0 bases, with 22 bases between. The authors' processing: Counts of nucleated cells, estimated from reference gene primer amplification, were obtained. Sequenced by immunoSEQ multiplex PCR; TCRdb stores in-frame clones only, minus some. V and J calls and clone size are given by that table; D and trimming were obtained from the DNA. The sample includes roughly 150,000 clones, roughly 91% of them seen just once. Sequencing was performed on peripheral blood. The V call is TRBV19, the J call TRBJ1-1; possibly TRBD1 for D (6 bases). The receptor was derived from a middle-aged man who had recovered from COVID-19. The chain's CDR3 is CASANTLRTAMNTEAFF. CDR3 nucleotides: TGTGCCAGTGCAAACACCCTTAGGACAGCTATGAACACTGAAGCTTTCTTT.